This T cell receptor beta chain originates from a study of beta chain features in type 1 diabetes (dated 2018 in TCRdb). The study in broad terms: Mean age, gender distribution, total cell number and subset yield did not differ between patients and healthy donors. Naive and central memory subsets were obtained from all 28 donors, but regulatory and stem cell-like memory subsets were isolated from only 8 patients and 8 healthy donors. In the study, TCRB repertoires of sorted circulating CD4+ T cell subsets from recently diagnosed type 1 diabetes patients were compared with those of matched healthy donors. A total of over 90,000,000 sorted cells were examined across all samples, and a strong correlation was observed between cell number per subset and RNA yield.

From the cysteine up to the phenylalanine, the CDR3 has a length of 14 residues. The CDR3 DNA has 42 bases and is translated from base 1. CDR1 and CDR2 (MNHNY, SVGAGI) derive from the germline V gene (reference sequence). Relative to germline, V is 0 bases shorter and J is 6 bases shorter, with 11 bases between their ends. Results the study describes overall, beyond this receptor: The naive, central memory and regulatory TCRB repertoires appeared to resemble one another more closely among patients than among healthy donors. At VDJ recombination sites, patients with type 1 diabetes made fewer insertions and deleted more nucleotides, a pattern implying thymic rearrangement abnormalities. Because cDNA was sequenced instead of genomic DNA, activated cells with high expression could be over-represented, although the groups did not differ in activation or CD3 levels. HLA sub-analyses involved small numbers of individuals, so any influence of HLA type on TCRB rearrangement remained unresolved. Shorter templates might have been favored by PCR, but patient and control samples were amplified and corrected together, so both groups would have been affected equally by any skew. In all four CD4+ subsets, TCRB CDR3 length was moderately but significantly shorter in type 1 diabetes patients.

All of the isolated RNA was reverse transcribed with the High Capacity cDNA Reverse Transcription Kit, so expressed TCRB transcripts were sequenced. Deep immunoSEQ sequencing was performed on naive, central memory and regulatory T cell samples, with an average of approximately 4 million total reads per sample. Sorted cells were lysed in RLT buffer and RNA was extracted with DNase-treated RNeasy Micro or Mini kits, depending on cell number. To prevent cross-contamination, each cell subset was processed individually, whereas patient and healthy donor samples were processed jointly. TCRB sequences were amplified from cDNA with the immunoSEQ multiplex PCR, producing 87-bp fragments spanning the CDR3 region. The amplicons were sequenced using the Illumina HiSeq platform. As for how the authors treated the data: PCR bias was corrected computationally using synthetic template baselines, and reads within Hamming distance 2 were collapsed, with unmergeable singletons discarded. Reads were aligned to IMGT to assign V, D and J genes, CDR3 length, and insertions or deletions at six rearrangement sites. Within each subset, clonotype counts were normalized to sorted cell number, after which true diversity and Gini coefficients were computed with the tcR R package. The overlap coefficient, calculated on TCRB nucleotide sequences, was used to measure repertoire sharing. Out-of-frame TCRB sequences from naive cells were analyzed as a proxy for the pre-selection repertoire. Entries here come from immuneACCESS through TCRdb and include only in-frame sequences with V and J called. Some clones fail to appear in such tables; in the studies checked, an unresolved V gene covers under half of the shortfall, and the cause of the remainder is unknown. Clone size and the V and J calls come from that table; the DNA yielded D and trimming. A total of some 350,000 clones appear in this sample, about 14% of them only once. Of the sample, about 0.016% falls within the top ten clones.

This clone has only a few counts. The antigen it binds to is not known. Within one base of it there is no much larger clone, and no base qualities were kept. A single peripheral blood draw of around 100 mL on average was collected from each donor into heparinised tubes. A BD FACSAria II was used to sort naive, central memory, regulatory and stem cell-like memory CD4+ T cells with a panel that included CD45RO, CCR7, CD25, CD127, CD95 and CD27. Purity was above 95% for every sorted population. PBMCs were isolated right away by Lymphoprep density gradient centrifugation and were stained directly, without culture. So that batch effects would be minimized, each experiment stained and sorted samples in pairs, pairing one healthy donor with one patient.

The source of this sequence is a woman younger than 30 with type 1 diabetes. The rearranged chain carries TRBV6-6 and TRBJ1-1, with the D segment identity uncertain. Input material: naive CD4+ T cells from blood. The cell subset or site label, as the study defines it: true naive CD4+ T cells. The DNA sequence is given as TGTGCCAGCAGTTACTCGCCCATGGCGGCTGAAGCTTTCTTT. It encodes CASSYSPMAAEAFF.